A single sample gave rise to the 9 T cell receptor beta chains below, sequenced in a study of blood T cell repertoires in COVID-19. The assay was immunoSEQ multiplex PCR, and TCRdb's table has in-frame clones only and misses some. The table lists around 270,000 clones, 84% of them singletons, with 1.5% to 1.9% in the top ten. Source material: peripheral blood. These receptors all stem from a woman in her thirties or forties who had recovered from COVID-19.

The chain recombines TRBV19 with TRBJ2-2; 9 positions agree with TRBD1. The CDR3 runs to 15 residues. J was trimmed by 6 bases and V by 1 base; bases with no gene match: 3. Germline V gives CDR1 LNHDA, CDR2 SQIVND (reference sequence). The chain's CDR3 is CASSIGGQGSGELFF. DNA of the CDR3: TGTGCCAGTAGTATAGGTGGACAGGGGTCCGGGGAGCTGTTTTTT. The full variable domain, with the rest looked up from reference TRBV19 and TRBJ2-2, is DGGITQSPKYLFRKEGQNVTLSCEQNLNHDAMYWYRQDPGQGLRLIYYSQIVNDFQKGDIAEGYSVSREKKESFPLTVTSAQKNPTAFYLCASSIGGQGSGELFFGEGSRLTVL.

Comments on this clone: Other DNA sequences of this sample code for an identical CDR3. V usage is TRBV2 and J usage is TRBJ1-1, with 7 bases lining up with TRBD1. This CDR3 comprises 13 residues. V gave up 5 bases and J gave up 2 bases; unmatched junction bases: 2. CDR1 is SNHLY and CDR2 is FYNNEI in the germline V gene. The CDR3 bases are TGTGCCAGCAGTCGGGACAGCAACACTGAAGCTTTCTTT. It is translated as CASSRDSNTEAFF.

This clone was seen a few times. This chain joins TRBV19 and TRBJ2-7; a possible D gene is TRBD1 (6 bases). V dropped 1 base and J dropped 2 bases, with 12 bases sitting between them. This CDR3 is 15 amino acids long. CDR1 is LNHDA and CDR2 is SQIVND in the germline V gene (reference sequence). The CDR3 reads CASSIAPGDPYEQYF. The CDR3, as DNA: TGTGCCAGTAGTATAGCCCCAGGGGATCCCTACGAGCAGTACTTC.

The chain carries TRBV10-3 and TRBJ2-3; a weak D match, TRBD2 (6 bases). The CDR3 contains 13 residues. Germline CDR1 ENHRY, CDR2 SYGVKD. The V and J ends lost 7 bases and 1 base respectively, with 9 bases between them. DNA of the CDR3: TGTGCCATCATGGGCGGGGGCACAGATACGCAGTATTTT. Its translation: CAIMGGGTDTQYF.

This chain joins TRBV5-1 and TRBJ1-1, with D possibly matching TRBD1 (6 bases). The germline V gene encodes CDR1 SGHRS and CDR2 YFSETQ. The CDR3 is 16 amino acids. V lost 4 bases and J lost 1, with 17 bases in between. The CDR3: CASSPGYLQGNTEAFF. CDR3 coding DNA: TGCGCCAGCAGCCCCGGCTACTTACAGGGGAACACTGAAGCTTTCTTT.

This sequence joins TRBV10-2 and TRBJ2-1; TRBD2 agrees at 12 bases. The junction had 8 bases not matched to a gene; V was cut back by 3 bases and J by 8 bases. This CDR3 region has 16 residues. Germline CDR1 and CDR2: WSHSY and SAAADI. CDR3 sequence: CASSDPSGGASDEQFF. The CDR3 DNA follows: TGCGCCAGCAGTGACCCTAGCGGGGGGGCCTCAGATGAGCAGTTCTTC.

The chain couples TRBV5-1 to TRBJ1-3, with no clear D. The CDR3 sequence is 16 residues long. V lost 0 bases and J 3 bases, leaving 13 bases between the germline ends. Germline V lookup: CDR1 SGHRS, CDR2 YFSETQ. The chain's CDR3 is CASSLVGSRLGNTIYF. The DNA of the CDR3 is TGCGCCAGCAGCTTGGTGGGGAGCAGGCTTGGAAACACCATATATTTT.

V is TRBV28 and J is TRBJ2-2; possible D gene TRBD1, 6 bases. Between the trimmed V and J ends, which lost 0 bases and 1 base, there was a span of 15 bases. This CDR3 has 18 residues. Germline V gene data show CDR1 as MDHEN and CDR2 as SYDVKM. CDR3 region: CASSLWSWGQRNTGELFF. CDR3 sequence (DNA): TGTGCCAGCAGTTTATGGTCTTGGGGGCAACGGAACACCGGGGAGCTGTTTTTT.

This chain joins TRBV16 and TRBJ1-2, with TRBD1 matching 7 bases. Germline CDR1 KGHSY, CDR2 FQNENV. This CDR3 contains 13 residues. With 4 bases clipped from V and 7 bases from J, the junction kept 6 bases outside the gene matches. CDR3 nucleotides: TGTGCCAGCAGCCCGGACAGGAGAGGTGGCTACACCTTC. It is translated as CASSPDRRGGYTF.